The 12 T cell receptor beta chains reported below all come from one sample, sequenced in a study of cytomegalovirus exposure and HLA in healthy donors. The PCR ran on 60 Vbeta and 13 Jbeta primers. TCRdb's copy holds only in-frame clones and misses some; the assay was immunoSEQ multiplex PCR. The sample includes fewer than 200,000 clones, approximately 75% of them seen just once. The sample consisted of PBMCs. The receptors shown here come from a girl aged 10-17 years in good health and CMV-seronegative.

Regarding this clone: Distinct nucleotide sequences in the sample also encode this CDR3. The V and J genes are TRBV9 and TRBJ2-5; 11 bases align to TRBD1. The CDR3 has 15 amino acids. Germline V gene lookup returns CDR1 SGDLS and CDR2 YYNGEE. Trimming took 0 bases from V and 5 from J; bases not matched to a gene: 3. CDR3 bases: TGTGCCAGCAGCGTAGGGACAGGGGGCGGCGAGACCCAGTACTTC. It encodes CASSVGTGGGETQYF.

The chain combines TRBV5-1 with TRBJ2-3; 8 nucleotides match TRBD2. V was clipped by 0 bases and J by 5 bases; unmatched bases: 8. This CDR3 is built from 16 residues. Germline lookup yields CDR1 SGHRS and CDR2 YFSETQ. The CDR3 reads CASSLAGGGRGDTQYF. The CDR3 nucleotides read TGCGCCAGCAGCTTGGCCGGGGGGGGGCGAGGAGATACGCAGTATTTT. Together with reference TRBV5-1 and TRBJ2-3, the CDR3 gives the full variable domain: KAGVTQTPRYLIKTRGQQVTLSCSPISGHRSVSWYQQTPGQGLQFLFEYFSETQRNKGNFPGRFSGRQFSNSRSEMNVSTLELGDSALYLCASSLAGGGRGDTQYFGPGTRLTVL.

This chain joins TRBV18 and TRBJ1-1; D remains unclear. Germline lookup yields CDR1 KGHSH and CDR2 LQKENI. V lost 3 bases and J 9 bases, leaving 17 bases between the germline ends. The CDR3 sequence is 14 residues long. The CDR3 reads CASSPGLGRDKAFF. The CDR3 DNA sequence: TGTGCCAGCTCACCGGGCCTGGGGAGGGATAAAGCTTTCTTT.

The chain combines TRBV9 with TRBJ1-5; possible D gene TRBD1, 6 bases. CDR1 and CDR2 (germline): SGDLS, YYNGEE. This CDR3 contains 15 residues. V lost 2 bases and J 5 bases, leaving 14 bases between the germline ends. The CDR3 DNA follows: TGTGCCAGCAGCGTGGGCGCGGGGGGCGATCAGCCCCAGCATTTT. Protein sequence: CASSVGAGGDQPQHF.

V usage is TRBV7-9 and J usage is TRBJ1-4; 9 nucleotides align to TRBD1. From germline, CDR1 is SEHNR and CDR2 FQNEAQ (reference sequence). The V gene end was trimmed by 6 bases and the J gene end by 7 bases; junction bases not matched to a gene: 15. The CDR3 totals 17 residues. The CDR3 nucleotides read TGTGCCAGCAGTCTTAGGGGATCGGACAGGGGAGGTGAAAAACTGTTTTTT. This sequence encodes CASSLRGSDRGGEKLFF.

The chain uses TRBV10-3 and TRBJ2-7, with 9 bases aligning to TRBD1. Germline V CDR1 and CDR2: ENHRY, SYGVKD. V lost 10 bases and J lost 4; bases outside the gene matches: 8. The CDR3 runs 13 residues. This CDR3 reads CATGQGIEYEQYF. The CDR3 DNA reads TGTGCCACCGGACAGGGGATTGAATACGAGCAGTACTTC.

The chain recombines TRBV7-3 with TRBJ2-3; a possible D gene is TRBD2 (7 bases). Germline V gene sequence: CDR1 SGHTA, CDR2 FQGTGA. V lost 8 bases, J lost 1 base, and 25 bases lay in between. CDR3 size: 18 residues. CDR3 amino acids: CASGSLVGGRRCTDTQYF. CDR3 nucleotide sequence: TGTGCCAGCGGCAGCTTAGTCGGGGGGCGGCGTTGCACAGATACGCAGTATTTT.

The chain has TRBV7-9 and TRBJ2-3; no clear D. CDR3 length: 15 amino acids. V shed 4 bases and J shed 4 bases, with 15 bases lying between them. CDR1 is SEHNR and CDR2 is FQNEAQ in the germline V gene (reference sequence). CDR3 sequence: CASSSLRQGSDTQYF. DNA for the CDR3: TGTGCCAGCAGCTCCTTAAGACAAGGATCAGATACGCAGTATTTT.

The J gene is TRBJ1-1, the V gene TRBV11-2; 7 positions agree with TRBD1. The V and J ends lost 5 bases and 8 bases, in that order; junction bases with no gene match: 8. In germline, CDR1 is SGHAT, CDR2 FQNNGV. The CDR3 sequence is 13 residues long. The CDR3: CASSAYRGSEAFF. CDR3 DNA sequence: TGTGCCAGCAGCGCCTACAGGGGTTCAGAAGCTTTCTTT.

This clone was seen a handful of times. The chain joins TRBV9 to TRBJ2-5; 13 bases are a match to TRBD2. Trimming cost V 2 bases and J 4 bases; bases outside gene matches: 2. CDR3 length: 15 amino acids. CDR1 and CDR2 from the germline V gene are SGDLS and YYNGEE. In nucleotides, the CDR3 is TGTGCCAGCAGCGTGGGGACTAGCGGGACAGAGACCCAGTACTTC. Translating it yields CASSVGTSGTETQYF.

This chain uses TRBV13 with TRBJ1-2; possible D gene TRBD1, 5 bases. V lost 5 bases and J 1 base, leaving 14 bases between the germline ends. CDR3 size: 15 residues. Germline-derived CDR1 and CDR2 are PRHDT and FYEKMQ (reference sequence). The CDR3 sequence: CASSPPGSLNYGYTF. As DNA, the CDR3 is TGTGCCAGCAGCCCCCCAGGGTCCCTTAACTATGGCTACACCTTC.

The rearrangement joins TRBV27 to TRBJ1-2; TRBD1 matches at 8 bases. The germline V gene encodes CDR1 MNHEY and CDR2 SMNVEV (reference sequence). This CDR3 is built from 13 residues. Trimming removed 6 bases from V and 5 bases from J; junction bases left unmatched: 5. The CDR3, as DNA: TGTGCCAGCAGGCAGGGGGCGCGGTATGGCTACACCTTC. Amino acid sequence: CASRQGARYGYTF.